This T cell receptor beta chain emerged from a study of human T cells and chemical hapten exposure listed by TCRdb under 2021. General notes on the study: For sensitization, 2% DPC in acetone was applied to a 2 cm by 2 cm area of upper inner arm skin. Throughout the study period of 20 to 30 weeks, patients also received therapeutic DPC doses to the scalp every week. Patch testing was done on the upper back using Finn chambers containing 0.01% DPC, and results were scored after 6 days according to International Contact Dermatitis Research Group standards. The mostly female patient cohort included alopecia areata with under or over 50% scalp involvement, alopecia totalis and alopecia universalis. The libraries were sequenced as a pool, and the TCR yield per sample differed mostly because of small variations in library volumes within the pool. This study followed changes in the peripheral blood TCR repertoire in vivo during primary and secondary sensitization of alopecia patients to the hapten diphenylcyclopropenone (DPC). Blood samples were taken from patients before sensitization (week 0) and at 2, 6 and about 24 weeks after DPC sensitization. For TCR sequencing, blood came from 25 to 35 alopecia patients at anywhere from one to four time points (pre-sensitization, 2, 6 and 24 weeks). Summary of the overall study and its limitations: The number of TCRs above 1 in 1000 frequency did not change with DPC sensitization; there was no evidence of global repertoire structure alterations. After repeated subsampling, changes were observed in the strength of the expansion versus patch-test correlation and in the threshold at which the correlation became significant. Because all patients had alopecia, a presumed autoimmune disease, the immune response of the patients might differ from that of healthy individuals. Significantly more large CDR3 similarity clusters were formed by expanded TCRs than by pre-sensitization or healthy control sets, consistent with antigen-driven responses. A positive correlation was found between the number of PT1 expanded TCRs and patch test score, with significance reached at thresholds 8, 16 and 32 but not 4.

Measured from the cysteine to the phenylalanine, the CDR3 is 16 residues long. This entry keeps only the CDR3 DNA: 48 bases, framed from base 1. CDR1 and CDR2 were assigned from the germline V gene as SGDLS and YYNGEE. The trim is 3 bases for V and 2 bases for J, with a gap of 15 bases between the germline ends. The time point label, as the study defines it: patch test 2, 6 weeks after DPC sensitization. The sample's treatment or condition label, in plain terms: therapeutic diphenylcyclopropenone sensitization with weekly scalp DPC. Blood at each patch-test visit was drawn before the patch test was applied. Patients were considered eligible if aged 18 to 70, diagnosed with alopecia and deemed suitable for DPC therapy, and patients were excluded if pregnant. Unfractionated whole blood was collected in Tempus Blood RNA tubes, and total RNA was extracted from that blood. The library was obtained by RACE. The data were produced on a NextSeq 500. During library preparation, unique molecular identifiers were attached to individual cDNA molecules so that TCRs could be counted in a quantitative, reproducible way. Each blood RNA sample was used to sequence both TCR alpha and TCR beta chains. Concerning the study's data processing: The median number of TCRs per sample was 85,000 to 100,000, ranging from roughly 20,000 to 690,600. The Decombinator software suite was used to annotate the V, J and CDR3 of the TCR reads. To make PS versus PT1 abundance plots, every sample was subsampled to the same number of TCRs (28,000). Expanded TCRs were defined as absent before sensitization and observed at least eight times at the 2-week time point. TCRdb redid the processing of the public reads, applying fastp at Q25 and MiXCR, and retained in-frame beta chains. Records with the same CDR3 protein are collapsed into one entry carrying the most frequent genes and DNA. The V and J calls and clone size come from TCRdb's table, not from the authors' own analysis. This sample lists approximately 91,000 distinct CDR3 sequences; more than 9% were detected once. The ten largest clones represent roughly 1.6% of the sample.

Details on this clonotype: No antigen is known for it. Qualities for individual bases were not recorded, and no much larger clone is one base off.

This material consisted of whole blood, taken in connection with sensitization to the hapten diphenylcyclopropenone (DPC). Rearrangement joined TRBV9 to TRBJ1-3, with the D gene call left open. The sequence was obtained from a man between 18 and 35 years old with alopecia areata. Some clones in this sample may be carry-over from other donors' samples. CDR3 reads: CASSASSGSTGNTIYF. The nucleotides read TGTGCCAGCAGCGCCTCCAGCGGATCGACTGGAAACACCATATATTTT.